These 20 T cell receptor beta chains share one sample of origin, sequenced in a study of beta chain features in type 1 diabetes. Study findings and constraints: Type 1 diabetes patients showed a moderate but significant shortening of TCRB CDR3s in all four CD4+ subsets.

Reverse transcribing all isolated RNA meant expressed TCRB transcripts were sequenced. Profiled with immunoSEQ multiplex PCR; TCRdb holds only in-frame clones, not every one. The data show about 30,000 clones, with around three fifths seen just once and under 1.5% held by the top ten. These receptors lack a known antigen. What was sequenced was Tregs from blood. These receptors all stem from a woman aged 18-35 years with type 1 diabetes.

This chain links TRBV9 with TRBJ2-3; possible D gene TRBD2, 5 bases. The V and J ends lost 0 bases and 2 bases respectively, with 13 bases between them. From germline, CDR1 is SGDLS and CDR2 YYNGEE. The CDR3 runs 16 residues. The CDR3 here is CASSVDVTGNTDTQYF. In DNA, the CDR3 is TGTGCCAGCAGCGTAGATGTGACGGGGAACACAGATACGCAGTATTTT.

V usage is TRBV10-3 and J usage is TRBJ2-5; 7 bases match TRBD1. The V gene's germline CDR1 is ENHRY and CDR2 SYGVKD. CDR3 length: 14 amino acids. The J segment lost 2 bases and the V segment lost 6 bases, leaving 6 bases of the junction unmatched. CDR3 protein: CAIRPGQSQETQYF. CDR3 bases: TGTGCCATCAGGCCGGGACAGTCTCAAGAGACCCAGTACTTC.

This rearrangement joins TRBV5-4 to TRBJ2-2; TRBD1 agrees at 11 bases. The length of the CDR3 is 16 residues. V lost 4 bases to trimming and J lost 5 bases; unmatched junction nucleotides: 7. Per germline, CDR1 SGHNT and CDR2 YYREEE (reference sequence). CDR3 DNA: TGTGCCAGCAGCAGAGAAGGGACAGGGGGGACCGGGGAGCTGTTTTTT. This encodes CASSREGTGGTGELFF.

This chain uses TRBV29-1 with TRBJ1-2; a weak D match, TRBD1 (5 bases). The CDR3 length is 14 residues. V was shortened by 6 bases and J by 8 bases, with 22 bases between the two germline ends. From germline, CDR1 is SQVTM and CDR2 ANQGSEA. The CDR3 loop reads CSVSKEGVTRGYTF. CDR3 in DNA: TGCAGCGTGTCGAAAGAAGGGGTCACGCGCGGCTACACCTTC.

The V call is TRBV7-9, the J call TRBJ1-1; D is possibly TRBD1 (6 bases). Germline CDR1 SEHNR, CDR2 FQNEAQ (reference sequence). There are 14 residues in the CDR3. V was clipped by 1 base and J by 9 bases, with 15 bases between them. The CDR3 sequence: CASSLEGDGGKAFF. The CDR3 bases are TGTGCCAGCAGCTTAGAGGGGGACGGTGGGAAAGCTTTCTTT.

In this sample, this clone turned up a few times. This chain uses TRBV25-1 with TRBJ1-3; 7 bases are shared with TRBD1. After removal of 7 bases from V and 4 bases from J, the junction contained 13 bases not matched to a gene. The germline gives CDR1 MGHDK, CDR2 SYGVNS. The CDR3 totals 16 residues. The CDR3 loop is CASNTPNRGLGNTIYF. The DNA of the CDR3 is TGTGCCAGCAATACGCCGAACAGGGGATTAGGAAACACCATATATTTT.

The chain joins TRBV4-3 to TRBJ2-1, with 9 bases aligning to TRBD1. CDR1 and CDR2 from the germline V gene are LGHNA and YSLEER. This CDR3 is built from 15 residues. The J segment lost 10 bases and the V segment lost 3 bases, leaving 10 bases of the junction unmatched. CDR3 in DNA: TGCGCCAGCAGCCAGTCGGGACAGGGTTCCGGCGAGCAGTTCTTC. Its translation is CASSQSGQGSGEQFF.

This clone was found a few times. The V and J genes are TRBV7-2 and TRBJ2-3, with TRBD2 identical over 7 bases. V lost 2 bases to trimming and J lost 2 bases; unmatched junction nucleotides: 4. Germline CDR1 SGHTA, CDR2 FQGNSA. The CDR3 length is 15 residues. The CDR3 DNA reads as TGTGCCAGCAGCTTACCAGGGACTACCACAGATACGCAGTATTTT. This codes for CASSLPGTTTDTQYF.

The chain combines TRBV30 with TRBJ2-3; no definite D call. The CDR3 is 13 residues long. Germline CDR1 reads GTSNPN; CDR2 reads SVGIG (reference sequence). V was trimmed by 0 bases and J by 6 bases, leaving 10 bases between them. The CDR3 nucleotides read TGTGCCTGGAGTGTACGAGAGAGGGATACGCAGTATTTT. This translates into CAWSVRERDTQYF.

The J gene is TRBJ2-1, the V gene TRBV6-6; tentative D call: TRBD2 (5 bases). CDR3 length: 15 residues. Germline CDR1 MNHNY, CDR2 SVGAGI (reference sequence). V was pared by 4 bases and J by 0 bases, with 10 bases between. The CDR3 protein is CASSFSGNSYNEQFF. The CDR3 DNA is TGTGCCAGCAGTTTTTCCGGGAACTCCTACAATGAGCAGTTCTTC.

The chain joins TRBV6-6 to TRBJ2-7; D gene uncertain. The CDR3 sequence is 13 residues long. With 2 bases removed from V and 2 bases from J, the gap between germline ends came to 7 bases. The germline CDR1 and CDR2 sequences are MNHNY and SVGAGI (reference sequence). The CDR3 coding sequence is TGTGCCAGCAGTTACGACGGAGCCTACGAGCAGTACTTC. This translates into CASSYDGAYEQYF.

The table lists this clone with a few counts. The chain has TRBV28 and TRBJ2-5, with D possibly TRBD1 on 6 matching bases. The CDR3 runs to 14 residues. The germline V gene encodes CDR1 MDHEN and CDR2 SYDVKM. Trimming left V 9 bases short and J 5 bases short, with 19 bases between. The CDR3 nucleotides read TGTGCCAGTAGAAAGAGTACAGGGTACGAGACCCAGTACTTC. Its translation is CASRKSTGYETQYF.

This clone turned up a few times. The chain recombines TRBV7-2 with TRBJ2-1, with 11 bases fitting TRBD2. V shed 5 bases and J 4 bases; nucleotides not matched to a gene: 7. CDR1 and CDR2 from the germline V gene are SGHTA and FQGNSA. The CDR3 length is 16 residues. In DNA form, the CDR3 reads TGTGCCAGCAGCCGAGCCCGACTAGCGGGATACAATGAGCAGTTCTTC. Its translation is CASSRARLAGYNEQFF.

V usage is TRBV6-1 and J usage is TRBJ2-5; TRBD2 matches 10 bases. Germline assignment: CDR1 MNHNS and CDR2 SASEGT. The length of the CDR3 is 15 residues. J lost 5 bases, V lost 0 bases, and 3 bases had no gene match. In DNA, the CDR3 is TGTGCCAGCAGTGAAGCGAGGACTAGCGGTGAGACCCAGTACTTC. Translation: CASSEARTSGETQYF.

The chain combines TRBV29-1 with TRBJ2-3, with 8 nucleotides matching TRBD2. Germline CDR1 is SQVTM and CDR2 is ANQGSEA. Trimming removed 3 bases from V and 3 bases from J; junction bases left unmatched: 5. The CDR3 runs to 14 residues. CDR3 bases: TGCAGCGTTGATCCGGGAGGGTTAACAGATACGCAGTATTTT. Residues: CSVDPGGLTDTQYF.

The rearrangement uses TRBV29-1 and TRBJ2-3; D is unresolved. This CDR3 has 10 residues. The germline gives CDR1 SQVTM, CDR2 ANQGSEA. The V and J ends lost 5 bases and 3 bases respectively, with 3 bases between them. CDR3 in DNA: TGCAGCGTTACTACAGATACGCAGTATTTT. This sequence encodes CSVTTDTQYF.

The chain links TRBV6-4 to TRBJ1-1, with 7 bases fitting TRBD1. Germline V lookup: CDR1 MRHNA, CDR2 SNTAGT. After removal of 6 bases from V and 3 bases from J, the junction contained 13 bases not matched to a gene. There are 16 residues in the CDR3. The CDR3 nucleotides are TGTGCCAGCAGGACCCCTACCGACAGGGAGGACACTGAAGCTTTCTTT. This codes for CASRTPTDREDTEAFF.

This clone showed up just a few times. The chain employs TRBV30 and TRBJ1-2; D ambiguous. CDR1 and CDR2 (germline): GTSNPN, SVGIG (reference sequence). The CDR3 totals 13 residues. Trimming shortened V by 4 bases and J by 8 bases, and 17 bases separated the two germline ends. CDR3 in DNA: TGTGCCTGGACCTACTCTACCAGGCTCGGCTACACCTTC. Amino acid sequence: CAWTYSTRLGYTF.

The chain employs TRBV18 and TRBJ2-7; 10 positions agree with TRBD1. CDR3 length: 14 residues. V lost 0 bases and J lost 5; bases outside the gene matches: 1. Germline CDR1 reads KGHSH; CDR2 reads LQKENI. The CDR3 bases are TGTGCCAGCTCACCACCCGGGACAGGGGACGAGCAGTACTTC. Its protein product is CASSPPGTGDEQYF.

This clone was seen a handful of times. The chain carries TRBV18 and TRBJ2-1, with 13 bases aligning to TRBD2. Germline V gene sequence: CDR1 KGHSH, CDR2 LQKENI. The CDR3 runs to 18 residues. Germline trimming cut 4 bases from V and 1 base from J; bases unmatched to any gene: 7. The CDR3: CASSLTRTSGSSYNEQFF. In DNA form, the CDR3 reads TGTGCCAGCTCACTAACACGGACTAGCGGGAGTTCCTACAATGAGCAGTTCTTC.